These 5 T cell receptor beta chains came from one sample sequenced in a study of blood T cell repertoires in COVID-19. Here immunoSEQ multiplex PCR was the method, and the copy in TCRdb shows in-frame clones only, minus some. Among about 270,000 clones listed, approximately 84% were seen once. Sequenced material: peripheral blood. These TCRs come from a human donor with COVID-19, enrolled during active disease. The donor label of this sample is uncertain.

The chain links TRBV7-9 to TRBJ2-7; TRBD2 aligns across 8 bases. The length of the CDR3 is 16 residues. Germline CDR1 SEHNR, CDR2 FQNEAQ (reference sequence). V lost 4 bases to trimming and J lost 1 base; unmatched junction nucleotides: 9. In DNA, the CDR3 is TGTGCCAGCAGCTCCCCGGGGGCTAGCGGGTCCTACGAGCAGTACTTC. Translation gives CASSSPGASGSYEQYF. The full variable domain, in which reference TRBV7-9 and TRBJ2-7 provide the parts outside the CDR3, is DTGVSQNPRHKITKRGQNVTFRCDPISEHNRLYWYRQTLGQGPEFLTYFQNEAQLEKSRLLSDRFSAERPKGSFSTLEIQRTEQGDSAMYLCASSSPGASGSYEQYFGPGTRLTVT.

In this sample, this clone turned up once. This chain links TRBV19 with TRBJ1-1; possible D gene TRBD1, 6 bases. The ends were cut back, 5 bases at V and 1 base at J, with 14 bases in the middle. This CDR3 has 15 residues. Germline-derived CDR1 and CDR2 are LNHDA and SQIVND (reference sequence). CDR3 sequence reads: CASSANRDPNTEAFF. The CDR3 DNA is TGTGCCAGTAGTGCAAACAGGGACCCGAACACTGAAGCTTTCTTT.

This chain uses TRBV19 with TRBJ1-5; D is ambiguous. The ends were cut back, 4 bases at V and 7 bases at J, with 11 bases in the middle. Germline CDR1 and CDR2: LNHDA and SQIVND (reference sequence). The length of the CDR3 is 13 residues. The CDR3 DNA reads TGTGCCAGTAGTAACCAAAGAGGACAGCCCCAGCATTTT. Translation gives CASSNQRGQPQHF.

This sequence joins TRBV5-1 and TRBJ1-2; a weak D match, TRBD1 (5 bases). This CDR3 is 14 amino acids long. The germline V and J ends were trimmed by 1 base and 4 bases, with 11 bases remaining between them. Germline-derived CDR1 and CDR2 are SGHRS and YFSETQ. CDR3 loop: CASSLSGNFYGYTF. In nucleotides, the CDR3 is TGCGCCAGCAGCTTGTCAGGGAACTTCTATGGCTACACCTTC. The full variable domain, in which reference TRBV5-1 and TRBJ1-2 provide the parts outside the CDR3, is KAGVTQTPRYLIKTRGQQVTLSCSPISGHRSVSWYQQTPGQGLQFLFEYFSETQRNKGNFPGRFSGRQFSNSRSEMNVSTLELGDSALYLCASSLSGNFYGYTFGSGTRLTVV.

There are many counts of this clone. CDR3 bases: TGTGCCAGCAGTCCCGGTCTGGGGGGACATCAGCCCCAGCATTTT. Its protein is CASSPGLGGHQPQHF. The rearrangement links TRBV28 to TRBJ1-5, with D maybe TRBD1 (5 bases). CDR1 is MDHEN, CDR2 SYDVKM, per germline. The V gene lost 5 bases and the J gene lost 5 bases, with 16 bases spanning the gap. The CDR3 sequence is 15 residues long. Full variable domain (remainder filled in from reference TRBV28 and TRBJ1-5): DVKVTQSSRYLVKRTGEKVFLECVQDMDHENMFWYRQDPGLGLRLIYFSYDVKMKEKGDIPEGYSVSREKKERFSLILESASTNQTSMYLCASSPGLGGHQPQHFGDGTRLSIL.